Listed below are T cell receptor beta chains from one sample, sequenced in a study of vaccination effects on CD4 cells after COVID-19. What these receptors recognize is not known. This table comes from immunoSEQ multiplex PCR, and its TCRdb copy is limited to in-frame clones, with some not included. The table includes roughly 32,000 clones, about 70% detected once. The sequenced sample was CD4+ T cells from PBMCs cultured with HCoV-229E spike peptides, obtained after COVID-19 vaccination. The receptor set was obtained from a human donor who received a COVID-19 vaccine. The CDR3 runs from the conserved cysteine through the conserved F or W. The D gene is left open where the match is weak. Only some rows state a clone size, as once, few, many or a class for expanded clones.

D gene	V gene	J gene	clone size	CDR3 DNA	CDR3 protein
NA	TRBV2	TRBJ2-7	once	TGTGCCAGCAGGGCCGGGACATTGAACGAGCAGTACTTC	CASRAGTLNEQYF
NA	TRBV29-1	TRBJ2-7	NA	TGCAGCGTTGTCCGGAGAGGGGCCTACGAGCAGTACTTC	CSVVRRGAYEQYF
TRBD2	TRBV5-1	TRBJ2-3	few	TGCGCCAGCAGCTCGGGACTAGCGGGAGCTTCAGATACGCAGTATTTT	CASSSGLAGASDTQYF
NA	TRBV4-1	TRBJ1-6	NA	TGCGCCAGCAGCCAAGATGAAGGGGCAGGGGCTTATTCACCCCTCCACTTT	CASSQDEGAGAYSPLHF
NA	TRBV10-1	TRBJ2-4	NA	TGCGCCAGCAGTGAGTCGATTTTGGTGGACATTCAGTACTTC	CASSESILVDIQYF
TRBD2	TRBV5-4	TRBJ2-7	NA	TGTGCCAGCAGCTCCGGTAATGGACTAGCGGGGCGGAGCTCCTACGAGCAGTACTTC	CASSSGNGLAGRSSYEQYF
NA	TRBV20-1	TRBJ2-3	NA	TGCAGTGCCCCAATCACAGATACGCAGTATTTT	CSAPITDTQYF
NA	TRBV18	TRBJ1-1	few	TGTGCCAGCAGGGTAGCCATGAACACTGAAGCTTTCTTT	CASRVAMNTEAFF
NA	TRBV11-2	TRBJ2-2	NA	TGTGCCAGCAGCTTATTTGGGGGCGCGGGTTCCGGGGAGCTGTTTTTT	CASSLFGGAGSGELFF
TRBD2	TRBV7-9	TRBJ2-5	once	TGTGCCAGCAGCTGGGGGGGAGCGGCCCAAGAGACCCAGTACTTC	CASSWGGAAQETQYF
NA	TRBV6-5	TRBJ1-1	NA	TGTGCCAGCAGGACACAGGGTAGGTCTGAAGCTTTCTTT	CASRTQGRSEAFF
NA	TRBV4-2	TRBJ2-1	NA	TGTGCCAGCAGCCAAGATCGAACCTACAATGAGCAGTTCTTC	CASSQDRTYNEQFF
NA	TRBV11-2	TRBJ1-3	NA	TGTGCCAGCAGCTTCCCAGGGCGGGCAGAAAGGAGCTCTGGAAACACCATATATTTT	CASSFPGRAERSSGNTIYF
TRBD1	TRBV6-5	TRBJ2-7	NA	TGTGCCAGCAGTTACCGGACAGGGGACTACGAGCAGTACTTC	CASSYRTGDYEQYF
NA	TRBV6-5	TRBJ1-6	NA	TGTGCCAGCAGTTACTCGGGTACAGATATGACACCCCTCCACTTT	CASSYSGTDMTPLHF
NA	TRBV19	TRBJ1-4	NA	TGTGCCAGTTCTAAAGGTGGGGCGGCTAATGAAAAACTGTTTTTT	CASSKGGAANEKLFF
NA	TRBV6-5	TRBJ2-7	NA	TGTGCCAGCAGTTACTCAGGCACGGGGTCCTACGAGCAGTACTTC	CASSYSGTGSYEQYF
NA	TRBV2	TRBJ1-2	NA	TGTGCCAGCAGTGAAACGGTTGGCTACACCTTC	CASSETVGYTF
NA	TRBV9	TRBJ1-6	NA	TGTGCCAGCAGCGTAGAGACGAATTCACCCCTCCACTTT	CASSVETNSPLHF
TRBD2	TRBV29-1	TRBJ2-2	once	TGCAGCGTTGTAGCGGGAGGGCCGGGGACCGGGGAGCTGTTTTTT	CSVVAGGPGTGELFF
TRBD1	TRBV9	TRBJ2-7	NA	TGTGCCAGCAGCGCCGTAACAGGGGATGGTTACGAGCAGTACTTC	CASSAVTGDGYEQYF
TRBD1	TRBV29-1	TRBJ1-2	NA	TGCAGCGCCGACAGGGACGGGCATGGCTACACCTTC	CSADRDGHGYTF
NA	TRBV19	TRBJ1-2	few	TGTGCCAGTAGTCTCTCTAACCCGTATGGCTACACCTTC	CASSLSNPYGYTF
TRBD1	TRBV11-3	TRBJ2-2	once	TGTGCCAGCAGCCGACGACAGGGGACATTATCAAACACCGGGGAGCTGTTTTTT	CASSRRQGTLSNTGELFF
NA	TRBV5-6	TRBJ2-5	NA	TGTGCCAGCAGCTTGGGGGTACTAGCCGTAGAGACCCAGTACTTC	CASSLGVLAVETQYF
NA	TRBV4-2	TRBJ1-5	few	TGTGCCAGCAGCCAAGAAGGAGGTTCAGGTAGTCAGCCCCAGCATTTT	CASSQEGGSGSQPQHF
NA	TRBV28	TRBJ1-1	NA	TGTGCCAGCAGTTTATTTATGGGAGATGGTGAAGCTTTCTTT	CASSLFMGDGEAFF
TRBD1	TRBV18	TRBJ1-2	NA	TGTGCCAGCTCAGAAGGAACGGACAGGTCCTATGGCTACACCTTC	CASSEGTDRSYGYTF
NA	TRBV30	TRBJ1-6	NA	TGTGCCTCGGGACCGACTAGCTCCTATAATTCACCCCTCCACTTT	CASGPTSSYNSPLHF
NA	TRBV28	TRBJ2-1	once	TGTGCCAGCAGTGGACTGTCCTACAATGAGCAGTTCTTC	CASSGLSYNEQFF
NA	TRBV5-1	TRBJ2-2	NA	TGCGCCAGCAGCTCGGACAGAGCGAACACCGGGGAGCTGTTTTTT	CASSSDRANTGELFF
NA	TRBV3-1/TRBV3-2	TRBJ2-7	NA	TGTGCCAGCACTAACTACCCCTCCTACGAGCAGTACTTC	CASTNYPSYEQYF
NA	TRBV10-3	TRBJ2-2	NA	TGTGCCATCAGTGAGAGGGAAGCGATGTCCGGGGAGCTGTTTTTT	CAISEREAMSGELFF
TRBD1	TRBV5-4	TRBJ1-2	NA	TGTGCAGGCGGGACAACGGGACGGCAGGGGGTCGGCTACACCTTC	CAGGTTGRQGVGYTF
NA	TRBV9	TRBJ1-5	NA	TGTGCCAGCAGCGTAGGTTCAGGGAACAATCAGCCCCAGCATTTT	CASSVGSGNNQPQHF
TRBD1	TRBV7-9	TRBJ2-7	NA	TGTGCCAGTGAAGCGGACAGGGTGGGGAGCGAGCAGTACTTC	CASEADRVGSEQYF
TRBD1	TRBV5-6	TRBJ2-1	NA	TGTGCCAGCAGCTTGGGAATTAGACAGGGGGGTGAGCAGTTCTTC	CASSLGIRQGGEQFF
NA	TRBV19	TRBJ1-2	NA	TGTGCCAGTAGTATAGATATTAGGGTCGGACACTATGGCTACACCTTC	CASSIDIRVGHYGYTF
NA	TRBV5-6	TRBJ2-1	once	TGTGCCAGCAGCTTGGGGGGTCCCAATGAGCAGTTCTTC	CASSLGGPNEQFF
NA	TRBV30	TRBJ2-1	few	TGTGCCTGGAGTTCGTCTCACAATGAGCAGTTCTTC	CAWSSSHNEQFF
TRBD1	TRBV5-1	TRBJ2-5	NA	TGCGCCAGCAGTCATTTGGCCGGACAGGGGATATCAGAGACCCAGTACTTC	CASSHLAGQGISETQYF
TRBD2	TRBV4-2	TRBJ2-2	NA	TGTGCCAGCACGCTAGCGGGAATTGACACCGGGGAGCTGTTTTTT	CASTLAGIDTGELFF